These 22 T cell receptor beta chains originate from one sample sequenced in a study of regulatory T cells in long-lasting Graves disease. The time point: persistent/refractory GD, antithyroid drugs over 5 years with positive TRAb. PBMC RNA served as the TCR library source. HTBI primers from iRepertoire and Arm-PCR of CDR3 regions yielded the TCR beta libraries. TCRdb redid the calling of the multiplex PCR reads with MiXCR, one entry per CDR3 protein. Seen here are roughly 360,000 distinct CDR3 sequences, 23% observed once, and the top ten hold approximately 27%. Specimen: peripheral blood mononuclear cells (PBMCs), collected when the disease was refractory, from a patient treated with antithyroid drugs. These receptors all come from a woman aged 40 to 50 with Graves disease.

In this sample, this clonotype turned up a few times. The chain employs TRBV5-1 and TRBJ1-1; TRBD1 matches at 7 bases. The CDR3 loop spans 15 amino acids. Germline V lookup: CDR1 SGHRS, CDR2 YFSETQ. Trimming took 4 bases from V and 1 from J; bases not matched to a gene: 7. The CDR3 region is CASSPSGQPNTEAFF. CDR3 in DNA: TGCGCCAGCAGCCCTTCGGGACAGCCGAACACTGAAGCTTTCTTT.

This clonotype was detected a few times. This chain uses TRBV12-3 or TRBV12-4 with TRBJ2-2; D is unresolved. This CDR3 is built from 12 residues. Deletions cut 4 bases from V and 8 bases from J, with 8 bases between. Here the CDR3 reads CASSWRRGELFF. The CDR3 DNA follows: TGTGCCAGCAGTTGGCGTAGGGGGGAGCTGTTTTTT.

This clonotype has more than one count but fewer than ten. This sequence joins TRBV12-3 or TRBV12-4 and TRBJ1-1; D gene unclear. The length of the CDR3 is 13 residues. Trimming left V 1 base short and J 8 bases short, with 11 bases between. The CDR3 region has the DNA TGTGCCAGCAGTTTAGAGGAATTTTCCGAAGCTTTCTTT. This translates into CASSLEEFSEAFF.

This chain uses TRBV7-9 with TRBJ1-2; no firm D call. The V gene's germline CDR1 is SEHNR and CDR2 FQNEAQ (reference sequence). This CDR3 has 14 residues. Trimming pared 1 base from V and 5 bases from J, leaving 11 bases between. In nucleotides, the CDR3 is TGTGCCAGCAGCTTAGACGGGGTAGGGTATGGCTACACCTTC. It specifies CASSLDGVGYGYTF.

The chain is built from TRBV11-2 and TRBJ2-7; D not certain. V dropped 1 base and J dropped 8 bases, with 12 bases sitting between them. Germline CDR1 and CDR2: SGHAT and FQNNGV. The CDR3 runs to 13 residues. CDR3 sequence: CASSLVLHYQQYF. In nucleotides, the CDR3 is TGTGCCAGCAGCTTAGTCTTACATTACCAGCAGTACTTC. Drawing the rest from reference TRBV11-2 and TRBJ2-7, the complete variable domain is EAGVAQSPRYKIIEKRQSVAFWCNPISGHATLYWYQQILGQGPKLLIQFQNNGVVDDSQLPKDRFSAERLKGVDSTLKIQPAKLEDSAVYLCASSLVLHYQQYFGPGTRLTVT.

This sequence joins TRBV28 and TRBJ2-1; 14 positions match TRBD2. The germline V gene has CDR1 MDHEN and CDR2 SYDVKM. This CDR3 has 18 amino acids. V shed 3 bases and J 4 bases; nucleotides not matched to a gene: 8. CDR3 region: CASSLAGLAGVIYNEQFF. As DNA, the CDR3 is TGTGCCAGCAGTTTGGCGGGACTAGCGGGAGTCATATACAATGAGCAGTTCTTC.

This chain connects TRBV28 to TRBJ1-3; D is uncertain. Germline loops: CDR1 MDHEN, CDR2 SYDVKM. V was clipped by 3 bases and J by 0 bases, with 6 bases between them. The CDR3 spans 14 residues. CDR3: CASSLESSGNTIYF. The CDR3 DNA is TGTGCCAGCAGTTTGGAGAGCTCTGGAAACACCATATATTTT.

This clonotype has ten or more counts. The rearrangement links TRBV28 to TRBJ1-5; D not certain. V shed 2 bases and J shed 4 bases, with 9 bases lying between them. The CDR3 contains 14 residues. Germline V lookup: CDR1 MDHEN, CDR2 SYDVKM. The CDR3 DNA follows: TGTGCCAGCAGTTTAAGGAGGACGAATCAGCCCCAGCATTTT. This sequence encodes CASSLRRTNQPQHF.

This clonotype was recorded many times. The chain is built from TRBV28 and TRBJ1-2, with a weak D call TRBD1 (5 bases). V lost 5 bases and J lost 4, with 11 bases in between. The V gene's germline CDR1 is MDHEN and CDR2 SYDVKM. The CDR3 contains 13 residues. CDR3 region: CASSTPGFYGYTF. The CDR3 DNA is TGTGCCAGCAGTACCCCAGGGTTCTATGGCTACACCTTC.

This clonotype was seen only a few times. CDR3 in amino acids: CASSSSGTDLHF. CDR3 DNA: TGTGCCAGCAGTTCATCCGGGACGGACCTCCACTTT. The J gene is TRBJ1-6, the V gene TRBV28; a possible D gene is TRBD1 (5 bases). The germline gives CDR1 MDHEN, CDR2 SYDVKM. There are 12 residues in the CDR3. V was trimmed by 4 bases and J by 15 bases, leaving 13 bases between them.

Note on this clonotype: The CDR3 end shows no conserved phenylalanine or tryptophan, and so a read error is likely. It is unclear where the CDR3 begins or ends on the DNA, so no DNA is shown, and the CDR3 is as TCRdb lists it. This CDR3 reads CASSSERLAG. V is TRBV28 and J is TRBJ2-7; TRBD2 is the table's D call and was not checked against the DNA. Germline V gene lookup returns CDR1 MDHEN and CDR2 SYDVKM. The CDR3 is 10 residues long, ends included.

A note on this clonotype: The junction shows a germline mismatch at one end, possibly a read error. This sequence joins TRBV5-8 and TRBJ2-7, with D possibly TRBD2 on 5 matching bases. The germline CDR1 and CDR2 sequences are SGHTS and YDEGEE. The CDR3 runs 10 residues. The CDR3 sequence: CASSFRGSLF. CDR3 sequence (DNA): TGTGCCAGCAGCTTCCGGGGTAGCCTCTTC.

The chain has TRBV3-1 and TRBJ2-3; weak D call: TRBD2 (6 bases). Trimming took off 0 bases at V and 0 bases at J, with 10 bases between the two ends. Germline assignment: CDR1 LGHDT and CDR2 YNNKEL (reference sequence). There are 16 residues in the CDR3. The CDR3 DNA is TGTGCCAGCAGCCAAGATGAGGGACTGAGCACAGATACGCAGTATTTT. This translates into CASSQDEGLSTDTQYF.

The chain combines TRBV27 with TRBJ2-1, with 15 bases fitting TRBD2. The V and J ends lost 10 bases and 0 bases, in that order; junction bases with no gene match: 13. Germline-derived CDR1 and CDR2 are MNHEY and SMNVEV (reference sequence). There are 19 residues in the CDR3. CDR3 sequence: CATRGGGLAGGSSYNEQFF. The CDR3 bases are TGTGCCACCAGAGGGGGCGGACTAGCGGGAGGGAGCTCCTACAATGAGCAGTTCTTC.

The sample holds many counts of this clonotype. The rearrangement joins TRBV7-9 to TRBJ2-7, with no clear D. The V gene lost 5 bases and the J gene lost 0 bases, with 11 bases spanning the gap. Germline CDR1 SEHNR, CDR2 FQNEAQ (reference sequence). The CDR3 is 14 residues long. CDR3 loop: CASSVGRSSYEQYF. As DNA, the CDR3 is TGTGCCAGCAGCGTAGGCCGGAGCTCCTACGAGCAGTACTTC.

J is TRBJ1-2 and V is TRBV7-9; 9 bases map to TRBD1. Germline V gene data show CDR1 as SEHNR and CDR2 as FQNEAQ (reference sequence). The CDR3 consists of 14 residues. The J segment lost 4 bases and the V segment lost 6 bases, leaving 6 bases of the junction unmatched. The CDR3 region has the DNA TGTGCCAGCAGACCCCCGGGACAGGGCTATGGCTACACCTTC. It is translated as CASRPPGQGYGYTF.

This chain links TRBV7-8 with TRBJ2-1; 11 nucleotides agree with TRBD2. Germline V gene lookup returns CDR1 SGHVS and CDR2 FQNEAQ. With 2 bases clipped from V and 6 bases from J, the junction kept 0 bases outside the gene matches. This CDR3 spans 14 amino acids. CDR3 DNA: TGTGCCAGCAGCTTACTAGCGGGAGGCAATGAGCAGTTCTTC. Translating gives CASSLLAGGNEQFF. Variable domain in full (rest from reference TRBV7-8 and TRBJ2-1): GAGVSQSPRYKVAKRGQDVALRCDPISGHVSLFWYQQALGQGPEFLTYFQNEAQLDKSGLPSDRFFAERPEGSVSTLKIQRTQQEDSAVYLCASSLLAGGNEQFFGPGTRLTVL.

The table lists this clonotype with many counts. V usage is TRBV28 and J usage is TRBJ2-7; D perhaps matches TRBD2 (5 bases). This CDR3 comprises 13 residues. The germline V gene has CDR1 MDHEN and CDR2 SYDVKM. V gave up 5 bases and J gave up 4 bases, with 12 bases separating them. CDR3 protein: CASSMGSGYEQYF. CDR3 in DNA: TGTGCCAGCAGTATGGGGTCGGGGTACGAGCAGTACTTC.

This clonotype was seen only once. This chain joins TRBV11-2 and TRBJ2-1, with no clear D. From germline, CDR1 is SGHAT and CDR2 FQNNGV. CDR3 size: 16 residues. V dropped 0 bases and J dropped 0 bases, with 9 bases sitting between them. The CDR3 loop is CASSLEGSSSYNEQFF. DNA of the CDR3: TGTGCCAGCAGCTTAGAAGGATCGAGCTCCTACAATGAGCAGTTCTTC.

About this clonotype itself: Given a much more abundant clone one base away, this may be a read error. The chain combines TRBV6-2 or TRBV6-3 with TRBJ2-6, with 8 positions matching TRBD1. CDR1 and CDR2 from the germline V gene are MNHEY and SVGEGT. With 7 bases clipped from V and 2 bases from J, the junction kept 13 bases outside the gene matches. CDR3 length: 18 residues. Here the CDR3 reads CASTLGQGSVTGANVLTF. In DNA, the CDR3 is TGTGCCAGCACCCTCGGACAGGGTAGTGTAACTGGGGCCAACGTCCTGACTTTC.

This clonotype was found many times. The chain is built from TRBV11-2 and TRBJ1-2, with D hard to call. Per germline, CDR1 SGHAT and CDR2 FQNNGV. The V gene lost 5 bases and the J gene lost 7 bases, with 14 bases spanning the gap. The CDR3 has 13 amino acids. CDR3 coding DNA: TGTGCCAGCAGCGTAGGCGGGTACGGTGGCTACACCTTC. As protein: CASSVGGYGGYTF.

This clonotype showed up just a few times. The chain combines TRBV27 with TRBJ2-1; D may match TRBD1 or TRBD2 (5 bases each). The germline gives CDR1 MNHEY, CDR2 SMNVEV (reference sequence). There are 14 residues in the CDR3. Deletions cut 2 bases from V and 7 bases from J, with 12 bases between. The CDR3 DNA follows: TGTGCCAGCAGTTTAGACGGGACGGTAAATGAGCAGTTCTTC. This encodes CASSLDGTVNEQFF.